A single sample is the source of the 3 T cell receptor beta chains below, sequenced in a study of blood T cell repertoires in COVID-19. Clones were read by immunoSEQ multiplex PCR, and TCRdb kept only the in-frame ones, dropping some. The sample lists hundreds of thousands of clones, 86% seen once, with around 7.4% in the top ten. Sequenced: peripheral blood. These receptors all stem from a woman aged 55-69 years with COVID-19, enrolled during active disease.

The CDR3 DNA reads as TGTGCTAGTGGTCTCAGGGGAGACCGGGAGCAGTACTTC. Its translation: CASGLRGDREQYF. The rearrangement uses TRBV12-5 and TRBJ2-7; D is perhaps TRBD1 (6 bases). The CDR3 has 13 amino acids. V lost 5 bases to trimming and J lost 7 bases, with 15 bases between them. From germline, CDR1 is LGHNT and CDR2 FRNRAP.

This clone was recorded a few times. The V and J genes are TRBV5-1 and TRBJ2-7, with a tentative D call TRBD2 (7 bases). CDR1 and CDR2 from the germline V gene are SGHRS and YFSETQ. This CDR3 has 14 residues. V lost 4 bases to trimming and J lost 4 bases, with 15 bases between them. CDR3 sequence reads: CASSPDGGRYEQYF. Written as DNA, the CDR3 is TGCGCCAGCAGCCCGGACGGGGGGCGGTACGAGCAGTACTTC.

The genes are TRBV5-1 and TRBJ2-7; 9 nucleotides line up with TRBD1. CDR1 and CDR2 (germline): SGHRS, YFSETQ. V lost 9 bases, J lost 5 bases, and 12 bases stayed unmatched. This CDR3 region has 14 residues. In DNA form, the CDR3 reads TGCGCCACAACCCCGGGACAGGGTACCGACGAGCAGTACTTC. Its protein product is CATTPGQGTDEQYF.